Each of the 27 T cell receptor beta chains below was sequenced from the same sample in a study of OX40 agonist ivuxolimab in advanced cancers. This table comes from immunoSEQ multiplex PCR, and its TCRdb copy is limited to in-frame clones, with some not included. The profile shows about 22,000 clones, roughly nine tenths of them singletons. The material was CD4+ or CD8+ T cells sorted from blood, obtained in a trial of the OX40 agonist ivuxolimab. These receptors were taken from an adult with an advanced solid tumor such as melanoma, head and neck, liver or kidney cancer.

On this clone: A junction end diverges from the germline sequence, so it may reflect a read error. This rearrangement joins TRBV15 to TRBJ2-2, with 12 positions matching TRBD1. This CDR3 has 18 amino acids. In germline, CDR1 is LNHNV, CDR2 YYDKDF (reference sequence). The CDR3 protein is CAASTLQGQGASTGELFF. The CDR3, as DNA: TGTGCCGCCAGCACCCTTCAGGGACAGGGGGCTTCCACCGGGGAGCTGTTTTTT. Filled out from reference TRBV15 and TRBJ2-2, the complete variable domain reads DAMVIQNPRYQVTQFGKPVTLSCSQTLNHNVMYWYQQKSSQAPKLLFHYYDKDFNNEADTPDNFQSRRPNTSFCFLDIRSPGLGDTAMYLCAASTLQGQGASTGELFFGEGSRLTVL.

This clone was seen a few times. The chain links TRBV7-9 to TRBJ2-7, with TRBD2 matching over 8 bases. V shed 2 bases, J shed 2 bases, and the junction held 5 bases outside the gene matches. The CDR3 extends over 15 amino acids. Germline lookup yields CDR1 SEHNR and CDR2 FQNEAQ (reference sequence). Written as DNA, the CDR3 is TGTGCCAGCAGCTTACCTAGCGGGCCCCCCTACGAGCAGTACTTC. Translating it yields CASSLPSGPPYEQYF.

The chain links TRBV7-3 to TRBJ2-3, with D perhaps matching TRBD2 (5 bases). Trimming shortened V by 1 base and J by 2 bases, and 10 bases separated the two germline ends. The CDR3 runs to 15 residues. Germline V gene sequence: CDR1 SGHTA, CDR2 FQGTGA. In DNA, the CDR3 is TGTGCCAGCAGCTTAATAGCGAGTTACACAGATACGCAGTATTTT. It translates to CASSLIASYTDTQYF.

The chain has TRBV27 and TRBJ2-7; TRBD2 agrees at 10 bases. The CDR3 extends over 13 amino acids. In germline, CDR1 is MNHEY, CDR2 SMNVEV (reference sequence). V shed 5 bases, J shed 9 bases, and the junction held 7 bases outside the gene matches. CDR3 protein: CASSPEREGRQYF. Here the CDR3 DNA reads TGTGCCAGCAGTCCCGAGCGGGAGGGGAGGCAGTACTTC.

The chain combines TRBV29-1 with TRBJ2-7, with D possibly matching TRBD2 (6 bases). The length of the CDR3 is 13 residues. Trimming shortened V by 4 bases and J by 1 base, and 11 bases separated the two germline ends. Germline CDR1 reads SQVTM; CDR2 reads ANQGSEA. The CDR3 region is CSVVMTSSYEQYF. CDR3 DNA sequence: TGCAGCGTTGTAATGACTAGTTCCTACGAGCAGTACTTC.

The chain couples TRBV11-3 to TRBJ1-1, with 7 bases fitting TRBD1. V shed 7 bases and J 2 bases; nucleotides not matched to a gene: 1. CDR1 is SGHNT and CDR2 is YENEEA in the germline V gene. CDR3 length: 12 amino acids. In DNA, the CDR3 is TGTGCCAGCAACAGGGGTAACACTGAAGCTTTCTTT. This translates into CASNRGNTEAFF.

The gene calls are TRBV28 and TRBJ1-6; weak D call: TRBD1 (5 bases). V lost 6 bases to trimming and J lost 1 base, with 22 bases between them. Germline loops: CDR1 MDHEN, CDR2 SYDVKM. The CDR3 totals 19 residues. The CDR3 is CASSLNFLRESSYNSPLHF. The CDR3 DNA reads as TGTGCCAGCAGCCTTAACTTCCTCAGGGAGTCATCCTATAATTCACCCCTCCACTTT. Looking up the rest from reference TRBV28 and TRBJ1-6 gives the full variable domain: DVKVTQSSRYLVKRTGEKVFLECVQDMDHENMFWYRQDPGLGLRLIYFSYDVKMKEKGDIPEGYSVSREKKERFSLILESASTNQTSMYLCASSLNFLRESSYNSPLHFGNGTRLTVT.

In this sample, this clone turned up a few times. CDR3 sequence reads: CASSQDLNRGLYSNQPQHF. The CDR3 nucleotides are TGCGCCAGCAGCCAAGATTTGAACAGGGGGCTCTATAGCAATCAGCCCCAGCATTTT. This chain uses TRBV4-3 with TRBJ1-5; TRBD1 matches 9 bases. The length of the CDR3 is 19 residues. V shed 0 bases and J 0 bases; nucleotides not matched to a gene: 9. Germline V gene sequence: CDR1 LGHNA, CDR2 YSLEER.

This chain links TRBV27 with TRBJ2-6; 15 bases fit TRBD2. From germline, CDR1 is MNHEY and CDR2 SMNVEV (reference sequence). The CDR3 is 22 residues long. V trimming: 10 bases; J trimming: 0 bases; junction bases outside the gene matches: 19. DNA for the CDR3: TGTGCCAACTCCTCACTTTCCGGGACTAGCGGGAGGTCCCTCTCTGGGGCCAACGTCCTGACTTTC. Amino acids: CANSSLSGTSGRSLSGANVLTF.

The CDR3 here is CASSPLLSYEQYF. The CDR3 DNA follows: TGTGCCAGCTCACCACTGTTATCCTACGAGCAGTACTTC. V and J are TRBV18 and TRBJ2-7, with D unclear. The ends were cut back, 1 base at V and 1 base at J, with 5 bases in the middle. This CDR3 is 13 amino acids long. Germline V lookup: CDR1 KGHSH, CDR2 LQKENI.

The chain combines TRBV5-6 with TRBJ2-3, with 13 positions matching TRBD2. This CDR3 contains 19 residues. Germline CDR1 and CDR2: SGHDT and YYEEEE. The trim removed 5 bases at V and 2 bases at J, leaving 14 bases unmatched. The CDR3 reads CASSLEGLAGVEDTDTQYF. The DNA for the CDR3 is TGTGCCAGCAGTTTAGAAGGACTAGCGGGAGTTGAGGACACAGATACGCAGTATTTT.

In DNA, the CDR3 is TGTGCCAGCAGTTGGGGAACCGGGGAGCTGTTTTTT. It encodes CASSWGTGELFF. The chain recombines TRBV27 with TRBJ2-2; D is undetermined. V lost 4 bases, J lost 5 bases, and 5 bases lay in between. CDR3 length: 12 residues. The germline CDR1 and CDR2 sequences are MNHEY and SMNVEV (reference sequence).

This clone was seen once. The chain links TRBV11-3 to TRBJ2-7, with D hard to call. CDR3 length: 14 amino acids. Deletions cut 1 base from V and 1 base from J, with 8 bases between. Looked up from germline, CDR1 is SGHNT and CDR2 is YENEEA. In DNA, the CDR3 is TGTGCCAGCAGCTTAGTGGACCCGTCCTACGAGCAGTACTTC. It specifies CASSLVDPSYEQYF.

This rearrangement joins TRBV6-5 to TRBJ1-4; D gene ambiguous. From germline, CDR1 is MNHEY and CDR2 SVGAGI. Deletions cut 8 bases from V and 5 bases from J, with 12 bases between. The length of the CDR3 is 13 residues. The CDR3 nucleotides are TGTGCCAGCGGAGGTGGGAAGAATGAAAAACTGTTTTTT. Amino acid sequence: CASGGGKNEKLFF.

The genes are TRBV30 and TRBJ1-5, with D hard to call. The V gene's germline CDR1 is GTSNPN and CDR2 SVGIG (reference sequence). Trimming took off 0 bases at V and 4 bases at J, with 7 bases between the two ends. The CDR3 consists of 13 residues. The CDR3 DNA follows: TGTGCCTGGAGTGTTGGTGGAAATCAGCCCCAGCATTTT. Amino acids: CAWSVGGNQPQHF.

The chain carries TRBV27 and TRBJ1-1; TRBD1 agrees at 7 bases. CDR3 length equals 16 residues. With V trimmed by 1 base and J by 4 bases, 9 bases remained unmatched. Germline V lookup: CDR1 MNHEY, CDR2 SMNVEV (reference sequence). In nucleotides, the CDR3 is TGTGCCAGCAGTTTATGGGGACAGCCCCTGGGCACTGAAGCTTTCTTT. It codes for CASSLWGQPLGTEAFF.

This clone ranks as medium-sized. The V call is TRBV4-2, the J call TRBJ2-3; D is uncertain. Germline CDR1 reads LGHNA; CDR2 reads YNFKEQ. Trimming removed 0 bases from V and 1 base from J, with 2 bases in between. This CDR3 region has 13 residues. The CDR3 region is CASSQDGTDTQYF. In DNA, the CDR3 is TGTGCCAGCAGCCAAGATGGCACAGATACGCAGTATTTT.

J is TRBJ1-3 and V is TRBV28; TRBD1 is a possible D gene (5 bases). CDR1 is MDHEN, CDR2 SYDVKM, per germline. The CDR3 runs 14 residues. The germline V and J ends were trimmed by 10 bases and 2 bases, with 15 bases remaining between them. The CDR3 loop is CAIRPPGPGNTIYF. DNA for the CDR3: TGTGCCATACGCCCACCGGGGCCTGGAAACACCATATATTTT.

This chain uses TRBV4-1 with TRBJ2-7, with D uncertain. The CDR3 covers 14 residues. The V gene's germline CDR1 is MGHRA and CDR2 YSYEKL. V was pared by 1 base and J by 3 bases, with 10 bases between. This CDR3 is CASSQGTSFYEQYF. DNA for the CDR3: TGCGCCAGCAGCCAAGGAACCTCCTTCTACGAGCAGTACTTC.

The rearrangement joins TRBV4-1 to TRBJ1-2, with a tentative D call TRBD1 (6 bases). This CDR3 spans 16 amino acids. Trimming stripped 0 bases from V and 7 bases from J, with 18 bases between. Germline V gene data show CDR1 as MGHRA and CDR2 as YSYEKL. CDR3 DNA: TGCGCCAGCAGCCAAGACCAAGACGGGGGGCGCAGTGGCTACACCTTC. Protein: CASSQDQDGGRSGYTF.

CDR3 loop: CASSLRMSGELFF. Written as DNA, the CDR3 is TGTGCCAGCAGCTTAAGGATGTCCGGGGAGCTGTTTTTT. V and J are TRBV7-2 and TRBJ2-2; D is unclear. CDR3 length: 13 residues. In germline, CDR1 is SGHTA, CDR2 FQGNSA. The ends were cut back, 2 bases at V and 6 bases at J, with 7 bases in the middle.

The V call is TRBV7-6, the J call TRBJ1-1; TRBD1 matches at 9 bases. V trimming: 4 bases; J trimming: 1 base; junction bases outside the gene matches: 7. CDR1 is SGHVS, CDR2 FNYEAQ, per germline. The CDR3 is 16 residues long. The CDR3 DNA reads as TGTGCCAGCAGCTCAAAACAGGGGGCGTCGAACACTGAAGCTTTCTTT. Encoded protein: CASSSKQGASNTEAFF.

V gene TRBV18 combines with J gene TRBJ2-7; D gene unclear. The germline gives CDR1 KGHSH, CDR2 LQKENI. Trimming removed 0 bases at V and 4 bases at J, with 10 bases between. The CDR3 contains 14 residues. The chain's CDR3 is CASSPPSLIYEQYF. CDR3 DNA sequence: TGTGCCAGCTCACCACCGTCCCTGATTTACGAGCAGTACTTC.

J is TRBJ1-2 and V is TRBV4-1; D gene unclear. The CDR3 totals 16 residues. CDR1 MGHRA and CDR2 YSYEKL come from the germline V gene. Trimming stripped 1 base from V and 9 bases from J, with 21 bases between. The CDR3 is CASSQGALGHIGRYTF. The CDR3 region has the DNA TGCGCCAGCAGCCAAGGAGCGTTAGGTCATATCGGTCGCTACACCTTC.

The gene calls are TRBV9 and TRBJ2-5, with 12 bases lining up with TRBD2. The CDR3 covers 17 residues. Germline CDR1 reads SGDLS; CDR2 reads YYNGEE. Unmatched junction bases numbered 7, after V lost 0 bases and J lost 4 bases. CDR3 amino acids: CASSVGETSGSGETQYF. CDR3 in DNA: TGTGCCAGCAGCGTAGGAGAGACTAGCGGGAGTGGAGAGACCCAGTACTTC.

The chain links TRBV27 to TRBJ1-5, with D possibly TRBD1 on 6 matching bases. CDR3 length: 15 residues. Germline V lookup: CDR1 MNHEY, CDR2 SMNVEV (reference sequence). The germline V and J ends were trimmed by 3 bases and 3 bases, with 12 bases remaining between them. CDR3 DNA: TGTGCCAGCAGTTTTGGCAGGGGACCCAATCAGCCCCAGCATTTT. It codes for CASSFGRGPNQPQHF.

The chain combines TRBV11-1 with TRBJ2-1, with D tentatively TRBD1 or TRBD2 (7 bases each). Germline CDR1 is SGHAT and CDR2 is FQDESV (reference sequence). CDR3 length: 15 residues. The V and J ends lost 5 bases and 6 bases respectively, with 17 bases between them. This chain's CDR3 is CASSLQGGQSNEQFF. The CDR3 DNA sequence: TGTGCCAGCAGCCTCCAGGGGGGGCAAAGCAATGAGCAGTTCTTC.